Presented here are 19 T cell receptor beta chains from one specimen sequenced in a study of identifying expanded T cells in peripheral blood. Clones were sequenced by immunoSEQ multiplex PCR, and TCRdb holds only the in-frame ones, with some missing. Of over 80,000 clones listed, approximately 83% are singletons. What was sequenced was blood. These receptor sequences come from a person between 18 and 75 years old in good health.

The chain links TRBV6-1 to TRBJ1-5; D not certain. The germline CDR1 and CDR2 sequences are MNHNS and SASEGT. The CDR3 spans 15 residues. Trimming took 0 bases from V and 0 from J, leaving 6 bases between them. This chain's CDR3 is CASSEAGYSNQPQHF. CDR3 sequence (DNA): TGTGCCAGCAGTGAAGCAGGTTATAGCAATCAGCCCCAGCATTTT.

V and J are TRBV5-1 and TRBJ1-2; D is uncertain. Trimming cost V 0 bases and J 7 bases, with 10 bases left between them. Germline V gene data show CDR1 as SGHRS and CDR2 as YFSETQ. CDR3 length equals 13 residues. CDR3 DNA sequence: TGCGCCAGCAGCTTGGGGCCAGCCGGTGGCTACACCTTC. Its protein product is CASSLGPAGGYTF.

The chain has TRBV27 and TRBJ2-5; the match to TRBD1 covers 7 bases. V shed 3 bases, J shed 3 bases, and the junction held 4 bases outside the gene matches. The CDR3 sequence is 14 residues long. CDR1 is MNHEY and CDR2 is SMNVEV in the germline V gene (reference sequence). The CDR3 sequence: CASSLWDSKETQYF. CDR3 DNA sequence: TGTGCCAGCAGTTTGTGGGACAGTAAAGAGACCCAGTACTTC.

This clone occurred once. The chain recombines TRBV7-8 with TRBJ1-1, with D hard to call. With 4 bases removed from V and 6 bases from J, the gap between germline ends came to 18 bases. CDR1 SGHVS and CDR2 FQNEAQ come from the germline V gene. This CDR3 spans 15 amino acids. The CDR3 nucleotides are TGTGCCAGCAGCTCGACCTCTCTCATAGACTCTGAAGCTTTCTTT. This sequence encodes CASSSTSLIDSEAFF. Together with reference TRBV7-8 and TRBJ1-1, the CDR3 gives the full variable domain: GAGVSQSPRYKVAKRGQDVALRCDPISGHVSLFWYQQALGQGPEFLTYFQNEAQLDKSGLPSDRFFAERPEGSVSTLKIQRTQQEDSAVYLCASSSTSLIDSEAFFGQGTRLTVV.

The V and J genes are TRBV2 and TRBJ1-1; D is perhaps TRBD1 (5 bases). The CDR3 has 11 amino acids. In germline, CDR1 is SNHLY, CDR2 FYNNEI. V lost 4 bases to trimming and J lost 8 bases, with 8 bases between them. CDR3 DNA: TGTGCCAGCAGTGCCCAGGGAGAAGCTTTCTTT. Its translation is CASSAQGEAFF.

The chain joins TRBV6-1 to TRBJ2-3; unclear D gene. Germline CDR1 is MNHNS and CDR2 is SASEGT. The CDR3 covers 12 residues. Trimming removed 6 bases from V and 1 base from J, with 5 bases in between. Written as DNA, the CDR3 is TGTGCCAGCAGCGCGGGCACAGATACGCAGTATTTT. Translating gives CASSAGTDTQYF.

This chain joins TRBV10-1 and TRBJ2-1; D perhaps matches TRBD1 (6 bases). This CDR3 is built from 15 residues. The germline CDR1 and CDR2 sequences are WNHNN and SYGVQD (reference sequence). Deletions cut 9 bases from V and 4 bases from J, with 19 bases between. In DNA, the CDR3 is TGCGCCAGACCAGAAAGGGGGTCTCGTTACAATGAGCAGTTCTTC. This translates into CARPERGSRYNEQFF.

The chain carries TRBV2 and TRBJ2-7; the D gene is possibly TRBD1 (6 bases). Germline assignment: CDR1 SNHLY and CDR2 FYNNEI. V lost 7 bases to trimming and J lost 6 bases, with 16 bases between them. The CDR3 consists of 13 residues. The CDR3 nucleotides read TGTGCCAGCAAGGGGGATTTTTCAGGCGAGCAGTACTTC. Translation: CASKGDFSGEQYF.

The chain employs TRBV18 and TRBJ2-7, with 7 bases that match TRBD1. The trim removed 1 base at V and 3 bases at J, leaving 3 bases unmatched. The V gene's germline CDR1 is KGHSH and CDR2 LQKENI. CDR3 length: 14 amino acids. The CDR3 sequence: CASSPQGGGYEQYF. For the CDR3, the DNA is TGTGCCAGCTCACCACAAGGGGGCGGCTACGAGCAGTACTTC.

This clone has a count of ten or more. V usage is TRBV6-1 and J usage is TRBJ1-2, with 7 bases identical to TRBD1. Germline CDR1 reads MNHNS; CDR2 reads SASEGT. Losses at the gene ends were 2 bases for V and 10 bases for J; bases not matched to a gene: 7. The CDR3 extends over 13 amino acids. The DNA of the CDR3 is TGTGCCAGCAGTGAAATTTTGGGGACAGCCTACACCTTC. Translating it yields CASSEILGTAYTF.

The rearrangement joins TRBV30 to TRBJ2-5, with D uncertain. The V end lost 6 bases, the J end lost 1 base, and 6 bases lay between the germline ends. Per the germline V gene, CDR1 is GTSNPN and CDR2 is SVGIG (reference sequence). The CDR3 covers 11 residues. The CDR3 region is CACISQETQYF. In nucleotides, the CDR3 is TGTGCCTGCATCAGCCAAGAGACCCAGTACTTC.

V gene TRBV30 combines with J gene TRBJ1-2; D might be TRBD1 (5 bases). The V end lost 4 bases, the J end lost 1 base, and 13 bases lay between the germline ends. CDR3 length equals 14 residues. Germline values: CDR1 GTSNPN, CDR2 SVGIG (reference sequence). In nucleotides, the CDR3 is TGTGCCTGGATTCGGGACCTTGATAACTATGGCTACACCTTC. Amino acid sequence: CAWIRDLDNYGYTF.

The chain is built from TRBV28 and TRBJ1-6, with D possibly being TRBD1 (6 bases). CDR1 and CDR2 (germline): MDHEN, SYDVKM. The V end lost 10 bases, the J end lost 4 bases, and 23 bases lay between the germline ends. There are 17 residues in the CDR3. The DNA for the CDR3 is TGTGCCACCAGAAAACCCGCGGGGGGGCTTTATAATTCACCCCTCCACTTT. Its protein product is CATRKPAGGLYNSPLHF.

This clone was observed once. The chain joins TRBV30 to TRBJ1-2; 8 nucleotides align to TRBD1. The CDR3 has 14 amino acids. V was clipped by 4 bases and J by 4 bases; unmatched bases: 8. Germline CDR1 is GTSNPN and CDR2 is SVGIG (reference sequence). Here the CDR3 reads CAWTGGLSSYGYTF. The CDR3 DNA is TGTGCCTGGACAGGGGGCCTGTCGTCCTATGGCTACACCTTC.

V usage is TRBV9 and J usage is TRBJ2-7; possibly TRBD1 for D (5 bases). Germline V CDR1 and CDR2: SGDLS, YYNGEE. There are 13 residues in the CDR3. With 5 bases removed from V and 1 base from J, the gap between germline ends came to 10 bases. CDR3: CASSRQGSYEQYF. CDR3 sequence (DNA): TGTGCCAGCAGTCGTCAGGGATCCTACGAGCAGTACTTC.

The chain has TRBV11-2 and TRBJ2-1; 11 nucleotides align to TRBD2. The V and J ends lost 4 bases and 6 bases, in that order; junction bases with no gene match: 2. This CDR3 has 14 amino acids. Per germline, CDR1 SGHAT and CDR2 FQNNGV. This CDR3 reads CASSSLAGGNEQFF. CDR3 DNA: TGTGCCAGCAGCTCTCTAGCGGGGGGCAATGAGCAGTTCTTC.

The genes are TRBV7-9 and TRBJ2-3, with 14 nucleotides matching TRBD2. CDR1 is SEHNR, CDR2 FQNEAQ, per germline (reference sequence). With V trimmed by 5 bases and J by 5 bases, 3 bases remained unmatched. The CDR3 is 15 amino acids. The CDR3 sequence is CASSKTSGGEDTQYF. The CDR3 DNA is TGTGCCAGCAGCAAGACTAGCGGGGGGGAAGATACGCAGTATTTT. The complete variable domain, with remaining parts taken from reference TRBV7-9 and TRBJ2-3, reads DTGVSQNPRHKITKRGQNVTFRCDPISEHNRLYWYRQTLGQGPEFLTYFQNEAQLEKSRLLSDRFSAERPKGSFSTLEIQRTEQGDSAMYLCASSKTSGGEDTQYFGPGTRLTVL.

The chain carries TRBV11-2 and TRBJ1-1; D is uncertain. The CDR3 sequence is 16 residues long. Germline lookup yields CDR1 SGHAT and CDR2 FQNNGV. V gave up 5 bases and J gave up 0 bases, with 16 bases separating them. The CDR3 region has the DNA TGTGCCAGCAGCCAGGCTGCGGGCGAAATGAACACTGAAGCTTTCTTT. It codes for CASSQAAGEMNTEAFF.

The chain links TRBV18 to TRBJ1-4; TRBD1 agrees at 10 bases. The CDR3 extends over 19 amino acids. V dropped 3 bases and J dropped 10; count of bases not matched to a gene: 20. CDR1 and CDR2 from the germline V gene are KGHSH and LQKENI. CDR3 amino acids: CASSPTPAGTGVEVGKLFF. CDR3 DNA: TGTGCCAGCTCACCGACCCCGGCAGGGACAGGGGTTGAGGTGGGAAAACTGTTTTTT. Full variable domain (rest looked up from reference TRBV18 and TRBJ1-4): NAGVMQNPRHLVRRRGQEARLRCSPMKGHSHVYWYRQLPEEGLKFMVYLQKENIIDESGMPKERFSAEFPKEGPSILRIQQVVRGDSAAYFCASSPTPAGTGVEVGKLFFGSGTQLSVL.